Presented here are 26 T cell receptor beta chains from one specimen sequenced in a study of molecular identifiers for immune sequencing clone quantification. TCRdb fed the PCR reads into MiXCR, producing one record per CDR3 protein. Of hundreds of thousands of distinct CDR3 sequences in the sample, 25% were seen once. The specimen was naive CD8+ T cells from blood, with Jurkat cell RNA spiked in. Described subset: FACS-sorted CD8+CD4-CCR7+CD45RA+ naive T cells. The receptors come from a human donor in good health. Some libraries in this study had Jurkat cell RNA spiked in.

This clonotype turned up a few times. The chain joins TRBV28 to TRBJ2-2; D ambiguous. Trimming removed 4 bases at V and 7 bases at J, with 10 bases between. The germline V gene has CDR1 MDHEN and CDR2 SYDVKM. This CDR3 spans 13 amino acids. CDR3 coding DNA: TGTGCCAGCAGTTCACTCTATGGCGGGGAGCTGTTTTTT. The encoded protein is CASSSLYGGELFF.

The table lists this clonotype with a few counts. V usage is TRBV6-1 and J usage is TRBJ2-2; D is undetermined. Trimming left V 6 bases short and J 2 bases short, with 25 bases between. The germline gives CDR1 MNHNS, CDR2 SASEGT. The CDR3 covers 19 residues. The CDR3 spells CASSVLQPTGRINTGELFF. CDR3 sequence (DNA): TGTGCCAGCAGCGTTCTGCAACCAACTGGACGGATTAACACCGGGGAGCTGTTTTTT.

For this clonotype: A clone one base away is much larger, so this may be a read error. The chain links TRBV2 to TRBJ2-6; possible D gene TRBD2, 6 bases. The germline CDR1 and CDR2 sequences are SNHLY and FYNNEI. The length of the CDR3 is 19 residues. In DNA form, the CDR3 reads TGTGCCAGCAGTGAAGCGGAGGGACGGGCGAGCTCTGGGGCCAACATCCTGACTTTC. Protein sequence: CASSEAEGRASSGANILTF.

This clonotype turned up a few times. The chain is built from TRBV10-3 and TRBJ2-2; tentatively, D is TRBD1 (5 bases). Between the trimmed V and J ends, which lost 6 bases and 2 bases, there was a span of 7 bases. The CDR3 is made up of 13 amino acids. Germline V gene data show CDR1 as ENHRY and CDR2 as SYGVKD. The CDR3 DNA reads TGTGCCATCAGGACAGAAAACACCGGGGAGCTGTTTTTT. Translation gives CAIRTENTGELFF.

This clonotype was found a few times. The rearrangement joins TRBV7-6 to TRBJ2-1; unclear D gene. Trimming left V 5 bases short and J 5 bases short, with 7 bases between. CDR1 and CDR2 from the germline V gene are SGHVS and FNYEAQ. This CDR3 region has 12 residues. The CDR3 DNA follows: TGTGCCAGCAGCGACGAAGACAATGAGCAGTTCTTC. Encoded protein: CASSDEDNEQFF.

This rearrangement joins TRBV9 to TRBJ2-3; a possible D gene is TRBD2 (5 bases). The V gene lost 0 bases and the J gene lost 5 bases, with 13 bases spanning the gap. The CDR3 contains 15 residues. Per the germline V gene, CDR1 is SGDLS and CDR2 is YYNGEE. The CDR3 bases are TGTGCCAGCAGCGTAGCGGGGAGTTCGGGAGATACGCAGTATTTT. Translated, it gives CASSVAGSSGDTQYF.

This clonotype was counted at least ten times. The rearrangement links TRBV7-2 to TRBJ2-1; TRBD1 aligns across 9 bases. V was clipped by 4 bases and J by 2 bases; unmatched bases: 6. The CDR3 is made up of 16 amino acids. Per germline, CDR1 SGHTA and CDR2 FQGNSA. This CDR3 is CASSSKQGAAYNEQFF. The CDR3 nucleotides are TGTGCCAGCAGCTCCAAACAGGGGGCGGCCTACAATGAGCAGTTCTTC.

This clonotype was recorded many times. The rearrangement joins TRBV27 to TRBJ1-1, with a possible D match to TRBD1 (6 bases). The germline V and J ends were trimmed by 5 bases and 3 bases, with 19 bases remaining between them. Germline loops: CDR1 MNHEY, CDR2 SMNVEV (reference sequence). This CDR3 has 16 residues. Here the CDR3 reads CASSPLLDSWDTEAFF. CDR3 sequence (DNA): TGTGCCAGCAGTCCCTTATTGGACAGCTGGGACACTGAAGCTTTCTTT.

This clonotype was detected only a few times. The chain employs TRBV27 and TRBJ2-6, with no clear D. Trimming removed 2 bases from V and 0 bases from J, with 14 bases in between. This CDR3 comprises 18 residues. In germline, CDR1 is MNHEY, CDR2 SMNVEV (reference sequence). Here the CDR3 reads CASSLEEGSSSGANVLTF. The CDR3 coding sequence is TGTGCCAGCAGTTTAGAGGAAGGAAGCTCCTCTGGGGCCAACGTCCTGACTTTC. The full variable domain, completed using reference TRBV27 and TRBJ2-6, is EAQVTQNPRYLITVTGKKLTVTCSQNMNHEYMSWYRQDPGLGLRQIYYSMNVEVTDKGDVPEGYKVSRKEKRNFPLILESPSPNQTSLYFCASSLEEGSSSGANVLTFGAGSRLTVL.

J is TRBJ2-3 and V is TRBV7-3, with 7 bases fitting TRBD2. Per the germline V gene, CDR1 is SGHTA and CDR2 is FQGTGA. After removal of 5 bases from V and 3 bases from J, the junction contained 11 bases not matched to a gene. The length of the CDR3 is 16 residues. The CDR3 sequence is CASSPSGAGRTDTQYF. The CDR3 nucleotides are TGTGCCAGCAGCCCAAGTGGAGCGGGAAGGACAGATACGCAGTATTTT.

This clonotype has a count of ten or more. This sequence joins TRBV27 and TRBJ2-6; no firm D call. This CDR3 has 15 residues. The V gene lost 3 bases and the J gene lost 0 bases, with 6 bases spanning the gap. CDR1 and CDR2 (germline): MNHEY, SMNVEV (reference sequence). In DNA form, the CDR3 reads TGTGCCAGCAGTTTTGTTGCCTCTGGGGCCAACGTCCTGACTTTC. It is translated as CASSFVASGANVLTF.

This clonotype was recorded many times. This rearrangement joins TRBV16 to TRBJ1-5; no definite D call. Trimming shortened V by 3 bases and J by 3 bases, and 12 bases separated the two germline ends. CDR3 size: 15 residues. Germline CDR1 KGHSY, CDR2 FQNENV. CDR3 in amino acids: CASSQADGVNQPQHF. The CDR3 DNA follows: TGTGCCAGCAGCCAGGCGGATGGGGTCAATCAGCCCCAGCATTTT. Together with reference TRBV16 and TRBJ1-5, the CDR3 gives the full variable domain: GEEVAQTPKHLVRGEGQKAKLYCAPIKGHSYVFWYQQVLKNEFKFLISFQNENVFDETGMPKERFSAKCLPNSPCSLEIQATKLEDSAVYFCASSQADGVNQPQHFGDGTRLSIL.

In DNA form, the CDR3 reads TGTGCCAGCCCAGGAAGGGGGCGCTGGGAGCAGTACTTC. This codes for CASPGRGRWEQYF. The J gene is TRBJ2-7, the V gene TRBV6-1; 7 bases agree with TRBD1. Germline V gene lookup returns CDR1 MNHNS and CDR2 SASEGT. The CDR3 extends over 13 amino acids. With V trimmed by 8 bases and J by 7 bases, 11 bases remained unmatched.

The chain employs TRBV9 and TRBJ2-2; D is possibly TRBD1 (6 bases). Germline lookup yields CDR1 SGDLS and CDR2 YYNGEE. The V and J ends lost 2 bases and 1 base respectively, with 9 bases between them. The CDR3 is made up of 15 amino acids. CDR3 in DNA: TGTGCCAGCAGCGTTACCAGGGGGAACACCGGGGAGCTGTTTTTT. It codes for CASSVTRGNTGELFF.

Notes on this clonotype: At one end, the junction sequence differs from germline, possibly due to a read error. The chain couples TRBV4-1 to TRBJ2-5, with TRBD1 identical over 7 bases. Per the germline V gene, CDR1 is MGHRA and CDR2 is YSYEKL. The CDR3 consists of 14 residues. The CDR3 bases are TGCGCCAGCAGCAAAGAGGACAGGCAAGAGACCCAGTACTTC. Residues: CASSKEDRQETQYF.

This clonotype was seen a few times. The chain couples TRBV6-5 to TRBJ1-1, with D uncertain. V lost 0 bases and J lost 4, with 9 bases in between. CDR1 is MNHEY, CDR2 SVGAGI, per germline. There are 14 residues in the CDR3. Here the CDR3 reads CASSYSARRTEAFF. CDR3 nucleotide sequence: TGTGCCAGCAGTTACTCGGCCCGGCGCACTGAAGCTTTCTTT.

On this clonotype itself: Without the conserved terminal phenylalanine or tryptophan, this CDR3 likely stems from a read error. It is unclear where the CDR3 begins or ends on the DNA, so no DNA is shown, and the CDR3 is as TCRdb lists it. This rearrangement joins TRBV5-5 to TRBJ2-3; the table's D call TRBD1 went unverified against the DNA. Ends included, the CDR3 has 15 residues. Germline CDR1 is SGHKS and CDR2 is YYEKEE (reference sequence). The CDR3 is CASSFGTGGTDTQSL.

This clonotype was seen only a few times. The chain is built from TRBV28 and TRBJ2-7; no reliable D call. Trimming stripped 5 bases from V and 0 bases from J, with 14 bases between. Germline loops: CDR1 MDHEN, CDR2 SYDVKM. This CDR3 spans 15 amino acids. CDR3 sequence: CASSAPGGNSYEQYF. The CDR3 coding sequence is TGTGCCAGCAGTGCGCCAGGCGGCAACTCCTACGAGCAGTACTTC.

The V call is TRBV12-3 or TRBV12-4, the J call TRBJ2-1; 7 nucleotides align to TRBD1. This CDR3 comprises 15 residues. After removal of 7 bases from V and 2 bases from J, the junction contained 8 bases not matched to a gene. CDR3 region: CASTTGTEAYNEQFF. CDR3 bases: TGTGCCAGCACCACCGGGACAGAGGCCTACAATGAGCAGTTCTTC.

Comments on this clonotype: Being one base from a much bigger clone, this may be a read error. This chain connects TRBV4-3 to TRBJ1-1, with D perhaps matching TRBD1 (5 bases). Germline V lookup: CDR1 LGHNA, CDR2 YSLEER. CDR3 size: 15 residues. CDR3 amino acids: CARSPGSGGYTEAFF. The CDR3, as DNA: TGCGCCCGCAGCCCGGGCTCCGGGGGGTACACTGAAGCTTTCTTT.

This clonotype was counted only a few times. J is TRBJ2-1 and V is TRBV12-3 or TRBV12-4; D might be TRBD1 (6 bases). The CDR3 extends over 16 amino acids. V was trimmed by 4 bases and J by 0 bases, leaving 13 bases between them. In DNA, the CDR3 is TGTGCCAGCAGTTCCGGGGACATCCTCTCCTACAATGAGCAGTTCTTC. It specifies CASSSGDILSYNEQFF.

This clonotype was counted many times. This chain uses TRBV2 with TRBJ1-2; the match to TRBD1 covers 12 bases. From germline, CDR1 is SNHLY and CDR2 FYNNEI. The trim removed 10 bases at V and 7 bases at J, leaving 4 bases unmatched. This CDR3 spans 12 amino acids. The CDR3 coding sequence is TGTGCCACCGGGACAGGGGGCTTTGGCTACACCTTC. This codes for CATGTGGFGYTF.

The gene calls are TRBV4-1 and TRBJ2-7; D is perhaps TRBD1 or TRBD2 (5 bases each). V shed 4 bases and J shed 3 bases, with 16 bases lying between them. The CDR3 has 15 residues. Germline V gene lookup returns CDR1 MGHRA and CDR2 YSYEKL. The CDR3 DNA sequence: TGCGCCAGCAGCCCTTCCCCAGGGAGAAACTACGAGCAGTACTTC. Its protein is CASSPSPGRNYEQYF.

This clonotype appeared many times. The chain joins TRBV11-3 to TRBJ2-3; D tentatively fits TRBD1 or TRBD2 (5 bases each). From germline, CDR1 is SGHNT and CDR2 YENEEA. This CDR3 region has 17 residues. V lost 5 bases and J 4 bases, leaving 22 bases between the germline ends. CDR3 in DNA: TGTGCCAGCAGCACCACTCCCGGGACCATCTTCGCAGATACGCAGTATTTT. The encoded protein is CASSTTPGTIFADTQYF.

This clonotype was seen more than once but under ten times. Compared with germline, one end of the junction differs, possibly owing to a read error. The chain employs TRBV27 and TRBJ2-3; D uncertain. The CDR3 is made up of 15 amino acids. Germline-derived CDR1 and CDR2 are MNHEY and SMNVEV (reference sequence). The CDR3 nucleotides are TGTACCAGCAGTTTAATGGGGATTCTGATAGATACGCAGTGTTTT. This codes for CTSSLMGILIDTQCF.

This clonotype has more than one count but fewer than ten. The CDR3 here is CASKLTGSSYGYTF. As DNA, the CDR3 is TGTGCCAGCAAGTTGACAGGAAGTAGCTATGGCTACACCTTC. The chain links TRBV27 to TRBJ1-2; possibly TRBD1 for D (6 bases). CDR3 length: 14 residues. Trimming shortened V by 7 bases and J by 4 bases, and 16 bases separated the two germline ends. The germline V gene has CDR1 MNHEY and CDR2 SMNVEV (reference sequence).